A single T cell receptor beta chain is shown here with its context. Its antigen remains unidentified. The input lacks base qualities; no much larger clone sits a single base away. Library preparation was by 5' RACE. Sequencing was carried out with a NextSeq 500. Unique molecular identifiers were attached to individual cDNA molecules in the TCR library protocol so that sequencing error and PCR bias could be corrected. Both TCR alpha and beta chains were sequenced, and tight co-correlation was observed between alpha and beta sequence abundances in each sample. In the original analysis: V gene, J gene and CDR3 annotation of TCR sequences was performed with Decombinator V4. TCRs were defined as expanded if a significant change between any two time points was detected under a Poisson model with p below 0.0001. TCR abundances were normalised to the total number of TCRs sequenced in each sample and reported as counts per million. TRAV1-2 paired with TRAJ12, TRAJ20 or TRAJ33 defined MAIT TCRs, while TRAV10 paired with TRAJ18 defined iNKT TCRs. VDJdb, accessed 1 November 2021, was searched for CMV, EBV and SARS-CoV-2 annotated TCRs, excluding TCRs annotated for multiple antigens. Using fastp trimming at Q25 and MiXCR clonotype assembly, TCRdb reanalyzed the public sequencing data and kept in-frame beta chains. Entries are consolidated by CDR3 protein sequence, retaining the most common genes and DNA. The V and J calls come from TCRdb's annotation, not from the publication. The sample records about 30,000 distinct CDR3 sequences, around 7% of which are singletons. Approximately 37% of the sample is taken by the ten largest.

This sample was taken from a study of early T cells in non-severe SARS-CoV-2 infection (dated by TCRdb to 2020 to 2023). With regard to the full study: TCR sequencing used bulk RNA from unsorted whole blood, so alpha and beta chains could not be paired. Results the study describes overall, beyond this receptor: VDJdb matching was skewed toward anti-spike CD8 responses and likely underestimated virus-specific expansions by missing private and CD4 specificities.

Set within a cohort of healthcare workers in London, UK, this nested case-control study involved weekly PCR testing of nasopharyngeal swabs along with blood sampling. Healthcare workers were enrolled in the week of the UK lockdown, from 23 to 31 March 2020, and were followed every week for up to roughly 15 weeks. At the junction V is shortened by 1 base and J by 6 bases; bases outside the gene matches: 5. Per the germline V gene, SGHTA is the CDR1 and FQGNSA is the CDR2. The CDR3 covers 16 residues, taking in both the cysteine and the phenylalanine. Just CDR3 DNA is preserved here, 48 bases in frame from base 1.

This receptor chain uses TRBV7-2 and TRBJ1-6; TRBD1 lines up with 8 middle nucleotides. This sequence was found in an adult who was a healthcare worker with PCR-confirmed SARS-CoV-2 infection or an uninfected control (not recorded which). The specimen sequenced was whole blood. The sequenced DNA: TGTGCCAGCAGCTTAGTTCAGGGGGCGGCTAATTCACCCCTCCACTTT. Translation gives CASSLVQGAANSPLHF. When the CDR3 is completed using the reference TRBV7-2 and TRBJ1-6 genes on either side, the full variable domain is GAGVSQSPSNKVTEKGKDVELRCDPISGHTALYWYRQSLGQGLEFLIYFQGNSAPDKSGLPSDRFSAERTGGSVSTLTIQRTQQEDSAVYLCASSLVQGAANSPLHFGNGTRLTVT.